One sample yielded the 3 T cell receptor beta chains listed below, sequenced in a study of CDR3 diversity in severe acne. Via MiXCR, TCRdb re-called the PCR reads, giving one row per CDR3 protein. This sample carries about 85,000 distinct CDR3 sequences, approximately 52% of them seen once, and the ten largest clones take around 10%. Sample: blood. Every receptor here comes from a male donor in good health, serving as a control.

The chain links TRBV7-9 to TRBJ2-7, with 9 bases matching TRBD1. CDR1 SEHNR and CDR2 FQNEAQ come from the germline V gene (reference sequence). The CDR3 is made up of 14 amino acids. Losses at the gene ends were 7 bases for V and 6 bases for J; bases not matched to a gene: 10. The CDR3 DNA sequence: TGTGCCAGCATCAGAGGAACAGGGGGCGGCGAGCAGTACTTC. Translated, it gives CASIRGTGGGEQYF. Full variable domain (outside the CDR3, taken from reference TRBV7-9 and TRBJ2-7): DTGVSQNPRHKITKRGQNVTFRCDPISEHNRLYWYRQTLGQGPEFLTYFQNEAQLEKSRLLSDRFSAERPKGSFSTLEIQRTEQGDSAMYLCASIRGTGGGEQYFGPGTRLTVT.

V is TRBV19 and J is TRBJ1-1; D is perhaps TRBD1 (5 bases). V was cut by 3 bases and J by 3 bases, with 11 bases left in between. The CDR3 sequence is 14 residues long. From germline, CDR1 is LNHDA and CDR2 SQIVND (reference sequence). CDR3 residues: CASSMPGTYTEAFF. The CDR3 DNA reads TGTGCCAGTAGTATGCCCGGGACCTACACTGAAGCTTTCTTT.

Points on this clonotype: This may come from a read error, since a much larger clone is one base off. The J gene is TRBJ2-7, the V gene TRBV24-1, with D perhaps matching TRBD2 (6 bases). The CDR3 is 14 residues long. V was trimmed by 6 bases and J by 6 bases, leaving 17 bases between them. Germline V lookup: CDR1 KGHDR, CDR2 SFDVKD. The CDR3 loop is CATSTNTERVEQYF. In DNA, the CDR3 is TGTGCCACCAGTACCAATACCGAGCGGGTCGAGCAGTACTTC.